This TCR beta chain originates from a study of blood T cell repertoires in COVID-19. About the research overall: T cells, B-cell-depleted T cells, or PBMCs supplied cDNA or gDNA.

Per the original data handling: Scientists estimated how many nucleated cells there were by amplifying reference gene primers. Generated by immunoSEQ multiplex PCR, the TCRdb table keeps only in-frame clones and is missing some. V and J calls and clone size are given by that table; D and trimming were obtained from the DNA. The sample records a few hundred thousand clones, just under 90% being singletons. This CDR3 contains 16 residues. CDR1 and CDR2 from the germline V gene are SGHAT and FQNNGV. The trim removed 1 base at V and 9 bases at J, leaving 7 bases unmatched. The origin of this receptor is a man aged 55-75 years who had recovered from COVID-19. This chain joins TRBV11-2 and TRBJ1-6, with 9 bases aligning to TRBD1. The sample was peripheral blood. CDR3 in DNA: TGTGCCAGCAGCTTAGCGGGACAGGGTCACGGTTCACCCCTCCACTTT. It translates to CASSLAGQGHGSPLHF.